Presented here are 22 T cell receptor beta chains from one specimen sequenced in a study of T cell responses to AZD1222 COVID-19 vaccine. Method: immunoSEQ multiplex PCR; TCRdb's copy keeps in-frame clones and lacks some. This sample yields 85,000 to 100,000 clones, of which roughly 88% are seen a single time; about 20% belongs to the top ten. Sample: peripheral blood, taken on day 0 of AZD1222 vaccination. The origin of the receptors is an adult in good health.

This rearrangement joins TRBV23-1 to TRBJ2-1, with 8 nucleotides matching TRBD1. TRBV23-1 is identified as an open reading frame with a role that is uncertain. V dropped 6 bases and J dropped 5; count of bases not matched to a gene: 12. The CDR3 spans 16 residues. The CDR3 spells CASSVRRGTGDNEQFF. CDR3 coding DNA: TGCGCCAGCAGCGTTCGAAGGGGGACAGGAGACAATGAGCAGTTCTTC.

This rearrangement joins TRBV9 to TRBJ1-5; no clear D. This CDR3 spans 14 amino acids. The V gene lost 0 bases and the J gene lost 7 bases, with 11 bases spanning the gap. The germline V gene has CDR1 SGDLS and CDR2 YYNGEE. The chain's CDR3 is CASSVGLMLQPQHF. The CDR3 nucleotides are TGTGCCAGCAGCGTAGGACTGATGCTACAGCCCCAGCATTTT. Full variable domain (remainder filled in from reference TRBV9 and TRBJ1-5): DSGVTQTPKHLITATGQRVTLRCSPRSGDLSVYWYQQSLDQGLQFLIQYYNGEERAKGNILERFSAQQFPDLHSELNLSSLELGDSALYFCASSVGLMLQPQHFGDGTRLSIL.

This clone has just a few counts. The J gene is TRBJ1-2, the V gene TRBV5-7, with D unresolved. TRBV5-7 belongs to the ORF category, with a function that is uncertain. The CDR3 spans 15 residues. V dropped 2 bases and J dropped 2 bases, with 13 bases sitting between them. CDR3 sequence: CASSFPRRRNYGYTF. The DNA of the CDR3 is TGTGCCAGCAGCTTCCCTAGACGGAGAAACTATGGCTACACCTTC.

The chain combines TRBV21-1 with TRBJ2-7; the DNA was not compared with TRBD2, the D call given in the table. TRBV21-1 is a pseudogene locus. The CDR3 spans 14 residues. CDR3: CASSPSGLFYEQYF. DNA for the CDR3: TGTGCCAGCAGCCCTAGCGGGTTATTCTACGAGCAGTACTTC.

The chain uses TRBV20-1 and TRBJ2-5; the match to TRBD2 covers 10 bases. V was pared by 2 bases and J by 13 bases, with 4 bases of the junction left unmatched. The CDR3 sequence is 11 residues long. Germline-derived CDR1 and CDR2 are DFQATT and SNEGSKA (reference sequence). DNA of the CDR3: TGCAGTGCTAGACTAGCGGGGGCCAGGTACTTC. This sequence encodes CSARLAGARYF.

The chain joins TRBV27 to TRBJ1-1, with D possibly matching TRBD1 (6 bases). V was cut by 5 bases and J by 1 base, with 11 bases left in between. In germline, CDR1 is MNHEY, CDR2 SMNVEV (reference sequence). CDR3 length: 14 amino acids. CDR3: CASSVQGWNTEAFF. Here the CDR3 DNA reads TGTGCCAGCAGTGTCCAGGGGTGGAACACTGAAGCTTTCTTT.

CDR3 sequence (DNA): TGCGCCAGCAAGTTACAGGACTCCTACGAGCAGTACTTC. This translates into CASKLQDSYEQYF. V is TRBV5-1 and J is TRBJ2-7, with D tentatively TRBD1 (5 bases). The V and J ends lost 6 bases and 0 bases respectively, with 10 bases between them. Germline V lookup: CDR1 SGHRS, CDR2 YFSETQ. The CDR3 loop spans 13 amino acids.

The chain joins TRBV10-2 to TRBJ1-1, with D perhaps TRBD1 (5 bases). Per the germline V gene, CDR1 is WSHSY and CDR2 is SAAADI. The CDR3 runs to 14 residues. V lost 4 bases and J 3 bases, leaving 12 bases between the germline ends. As DNA, the CDR3 is TGCGCCAGCAGTGGGCGGGGCGGGGACACTGAAGCTTTCTTT. Translated, it gives CASSGRGGDTEAFF.

The chain has TRBV4-1 and TRBJ2-1; a weak D match, TRBD2 (6 bases). V gave up 5 bases and J gave up 10 bases, with 18 bases separating them. Germline loops: CDR1 MGHRA, CDR2 YSYEKL. This CDR3 comprises 14 residues. CDR3 nucleotides: TGCGCCAGCAGCGCCTCCGGGGCCGGGAGAGAGCAGTTCTTC. Encoded protein: CASSASGAGREQFF.

V usage is TRBV10-3 and J usage is TRBJ2-1, with TRBD2 matching 9 bases. The CDR3 runs 17 residues. Germline V gene data show CDR1 as ENHRY and CDR2 as SYGVKD. Trimming at V came to 11 bases and at J to 6 bases, leaving 20 bases not matched to a gene. The DNA of the CDR3 is TGTGCCGCGAAACGGGCGGGGGGGCCTTTGACTTTCAATGAGCAGTTCTTC. Translation: CAAKRAGGPLTFNEQFF.

The chain employs TRBV11-3 and TRBJ1-3, with D perhaps matching TRBD1 (5 bases). Germline V gene data show CDR1 as SGHNT and CDR2 as YENEEA. CDR3 length: 15 amino acids. Trimming shortened V by 4 bases and J by 2 bases, and 12 bases separated the two germline ends. CDR3 loop: CASSSGGTAGNTIYF. CDR3 bases: TGTGCCAGCAGCTCAGGTGGGACGGCTGGAAACACCATATATTTT.

This chain links TRBV7-3 with TRBJ2-3, with D unclear. CDR3 length: 13 residues. V lost 5 bases and J lost 1, with 7 bases in between. Germline V CDR1 and CDR2: SGHTA, FQGTGA. The CDR3 loop reads CASSDEGTDTQYF. CDR3 nucleotide sequence: TGTGCCAGCAGCGATGAGGGCACAGATACGCAGTATTTT.

The chain carries TRBV10-3 and TRBJ2-7, with D perhaps TRBD1 or TRBD2 (5 bases each). Between the trimmed V and J ends, which lost 7 bases and 3 bases, there was a span of 13 bases. The CDR3 runs 13 residues. The germline V gene has CDR1 ENHRY and CDR2 SYGVKD. CDR3 amino acids: CAITGTENYEQYF. The CDR3 DNA sequence: TGTGCCATCACCGGGACCGAGAACTACGAGCAGTACTTC.

The chain links TRBV3-1 (or the pseudogene TRBV3-2) to TRBJ1-3; weak D call: TRBD1 (6 bases). This CDR3 comprises 16 residues. V dropped 4 bases and J dropped 4 bases, with 17 bases sitting between them. Germline V gives CDR1 LGHDT, CDR2 YNNKEL (reference sequence). This chain's CDR3 is CASSPLSMGAGNTIYF. In DNA, the CDR3 is TGTGCCAGCAGCCCTCTGAGTATGGGGGCCGGAAACACCATATATTTT.

This clone has just one count. The chain employs TRBV14 and TRBJ2-5; D gene uncertain. Germline V gene sequence: CDR1 SGHDN, CDR2 FVKESK. CDR3 length: 13 residues. Trimming left V 1 base short and J 1 base short, with 4 bases between. The CDR3 coding sequence is TGTGCCAGCAGCCAAGCCCCCCAAGAGACCCAGTACTTC. This encodes CASSQAPQETQYF.

This chain joins TRBV27 and TRBJ2-1; the match to TRBD1 covers 7 bases. Per germline, CDR1 MNHEY and CDR2 SMNVEV (reference sequence). Losses at the gene ends were 5 bases for V and 8 bases for J; bases not matched to a gene: 18. The CDR3 has 17 amino acids. The CDR3: CASSAGTVPEVRDEQFF. DNA for the CDR3: TGTGCCAGCAGTGCCGGGACAGTCCCCGAAGTTAGGGATGAGCAGTTCTTC.

The rearrangement uses TRBV24-1 and TRBJ1-5, with 9 positions matching TRBD1. V was clipped by 9 bases and J by 3 bases; unmatched bases: 2. This CDR3 contains 13 residues. Germline CDR1 is KGHDR and CDR2 is SFDVKD. CDR3 protein: CATRTGDNQPQHF. CDR3 DNA: TGTGCCACCCGGACAGGGGACAATCAGCCCCAGCATTTT.

This clone is a singleton in its sample. The J gene is TRBJ2-1, the V gene TRBV9; TRBD1 matches at 10 bases. The CDR3 consists of 16 residues. V was pared by 0 bases and J by 4 bases, with 4 bases of the junction left unmatched. CDR1 SGDLS and CDR2 YYNGEE come from the germline V gene. In DNA, the CDR3 is TGTGCCAGCAGCGTAGCCGGACAGGGGGTATACAATGAGCAGTTCTTC. Residues: CASSVAGQGVYNEQFF.

The chain couples TRBV3-1 (or the pseudogene TRBV3-2) to TRBJ2-5, with D tentatively TRBD2 (5 bases). Trimming stripped 0 bases from V and 5 bases from J, with 19 bases between. In germline, CDR1 is LGHDT, CDR2 YNNKEL (reference sequence). The CDR3 has 17 amino acids. The CDR3, as DNA: TGTGCCAGCAGCCAAGATCGGGGTAGTGGTTTCATGGAGACCCAGTACTTC. Translating gives CASSQDRGSGFMETQYF.

In this sample, this clone turned up a few times. The chain joins TRBV18 to TRBJ1-2, with 9 bases that match TRBD1. The CDR3 length is 14 residues. The germline gives CDR1 KGHSH, CDR2 LQKENI. The V and J ends lost 3 bases and 8 bases, in that order; junction bases with no gene match: 7. In DNA, the CDR3 is TGTGCCAGCTCACCCCGACAGGGGGTATACGGCTACACCTTC. Its protein product is CASSPRQGVYGYTF. Full variable domain (outside the CDR3, taken from reference TRBV18 and TRBJ1-2): NAGVMQNPRHLVRRRGQEARLRCSPMKGHSHVYWYRQLPEEGLKFMVYLQKENIIDESGMPKERFSAEFPKEGPSILRIQQVVRGDSAAYFCASSPRQGVYGYTFGSGTRLTVV.

The chain is built from TRBV7-9 and TRBJ1-1; D unclear. Germline V CDR1 and CDR2: SEHNR, FQNEAQ (reference sequence). This CDR3 is built from 11 residues. V was trimmed by 4 bases and J by 5 bases, leaving 5 bases between them. Here the CDR3 reads CASSSETEAFF. Written as DNA, the CDR3 is TGTGCCAGCAGCTCGGAAACTGAAGCTTTCTTT.

This clone was seen just once. The chain is built from TRBV4-1 and TRBJ1-1, with TRBD1 matching over 8 bases. The CDR3 is 15 amino acids. CDR1 MGHRA and CDR2 YSYEKL come from the germline V gene. V lost 3 bases and J lost 5; bases outside the gene matches: 8. CDR3 nucleotide sequence: TGCGCCAGCAGCCAGGCCGGACAGGGAAGAACTGAAGCTTTCTTT. Translation gives CASSQAGQGRTEAFF.